A single sample is the source of the 15 T cell receptor beta chains below, sequenced in a study of blood T cell repertoires in COVID-19. Sequenced by immunoSEQ multiplex PCR; TCRdb stores in-frame clones only, minus some. The sample gives fewer than 350,000 clones, 90% of which show up once; about 1.7% is in the top ten. Specimen: PBMCs or T cells enriched from blood (not recorded which). The receptor set was obtained from a woman between 18 and 29 years old with acute COVID-19.

The CDR3 is CASSQGRGATDTQYF. The CDR3 region has the DNA TGTGCCAGCAGCCAGGGTCGGGGGGCCACAGATACGCAGTATTTT. This chain uses TRBV4-2 with TRBJ2-3, with D possibly being TRBD2 (7 bases). Germline V CDR1 and CDR2: LGHNA, YNFKEQ. V lost 3 bases and J 2 bases, leaving 12 bases between the germline ends. This CDR3 spans 15 amino acids.

This clone was counted once. This chain joins TRBV27 and TRBJ1-5; D is uncertain. The CDR3 consists of 14 residues. The germline gives CDR1 MNHEY, CDR2 SMNVEV (reference sequence). V was clipped by 2 bases and J by 4 bases, with 9 bases between them. The CDR3 sequence is CASSLGSVNQPQHF. The CDR3 DNA follows: TGTGCCAGCAGTTTAGGCAGCGTAAATCAGCCCCAGCATTTT.

The V call is TRBV2, the J call TRBJ2-1, with a tentative D call TRBD2 (6 bases). The CDR3 has 15 amino acids. Germline V lookup: CDR1 SNHLY, CDR2 FYNNEI. The germline V and J ends were trimmed by 0 bases and 8 bases, with 14 bases remaining between them. The CDR3 nucleotides read TGTGCCAGCAGTGAAGCGGAGGGGCCCGTCGATGAGCAGTTCTTC. Translation: CASSEAEGPVDEQFF.

The V gene is TRBV19, the J gene TRBJ2-7; D gene unclear. This CDR3 contains 15 residues. CDR1 is LNHDA and CDR2 is SQIVND in the germline V gene (reference sequence). V was shortened by 5 bases and J by 3 bases, with 17 bases between the two germline ends. CDR3 protein: CASSWVRSPDYEQYF. In nucleotides, the CDR3 is TGTGCCAGTAGTTGGGTCCGGAGCCCAGACTACGAGCAGTACTTC. The full variable domain, in which reference TRBV19 and TRBJ2-7 provide the parts outside the CDR3, is DGGITQSPKYLFRKEGQNVTLSCEQNLNHDAMYWYRQDPGQGLRLIYYSQIVNDFQKGDIAEGYSVSREKKESFPLTVTSAQKNPTAFYLCASSWVRSPDYEQYFGPGTRLTVT.

The chain is built from TRBV3-1 (or the pseudogene TRBV3-2) and TRBJ2-5; TRBD1 matches 7 bases. Germline assignment: CDR1 LGHDT and CDR2 YNNKEL (reference sequence). This CDR3 has 15 amino acids. The J segment lost 7 bases and the V segment lost 1 base, leaving 9 bases of the junction unmatched. The CDR3, as DNA: TGTGCCAGCAGCCAAGCAGGGGGACGCCGCTGGACCCAGTACTTC. This encodes CASSQAGGRRWTQYF.

This clone was found once. The CDR3 DNA reads TGTGCCAGCTCACCACGGGGGACAGGGTCACTCGACGAGCAGTACTTC. Translated: CASSPRGTGSLDEQYF. The V call is TRBV18, the J call TRBJ2-7; 9 bases line up with TRBD1. Germline V gene data show CDR1 as KGHSH and CDR2 as LQKENI. The V and J ends lost 1 base and 5 bases, in that order; junction bases with no gene match: 9. The CDR3 is 16 residues long.

The genes are TRBV7-2 and TRBJ2-7; no clear D. CDR3 size: 14 residues. V lost 0 bases and J 0 bases, leaving 6 bases between the germline ends. The germline V gene encodes CDR1 SGHTA and CDR2 FQGNSA. CDR3 in amino acids: CASSLAHSSYEQYF. CDR3 coding DNA: TGTGCCAGCAGCTTAGCGCACAGCTCCTACGAGCAGTACTTC.

The chain employs TRBV19 and TRBJ1-5; D gene unclear. The CDR3 totals 17 residues. Germline loops: CDR1 LNHDA, CDR2 SQIVND (reference sequence). Trimming removed 6 bases at V and 3 bases at J, with 21 bases between. This CDR3 reads CASRNYGRSGDNQPQHF. The CDR3 DNA reads as TGTGCCAGTAGAAATTACGGGAGGTCGGGTGACAATCAGCCCCAGCATTTT.

The chain couples TRBV27 to TRBJ2-3; 9 bases match TRBD2. Germline V gives CDR1 MNHEY, CDR2 SMNVEV (reference sequence). The CDR3 covers 18 residues. V lost 2 bases and J lost 2; bases outside the gene matches: 11. CDR3 protein: CASSLKAGGPRATDTQYF. The DNA for the CDR3 is TGTGCCAGCAGTTTAAAGGCGGGAGGGCCAAGAGCCACAGATACGCAGTATTTT.

This chain's CDR3 is CSVGWAGPEEKLFF. CDR3 in DNA: TGCAGCGTTGGCTGGGCCGGCCCTGAGGAAAAACTGTTTTTT. This chain uses TRBV29-1 with TRBJ1-4; no clear D gene. Germline CDR1 SQVTM, CDR2 ANQGSEA. The CDR3 contains 14 residues. V was shortened by 4 bases and J by 8 bases, with 17 bases between the two germline ends.

The chain employs TRBV30 and TRBJ1-4, with 7 nucleotides matching TRBD1. The CDR3 has 15 residues. Germline CDR1 reads GTSNPN; CDR2 reads SVGIG (reference sequence). V shed 3 bases, J shed 4 bases, and the junction held 8 bases outside the gene matches. The CDR3 reads CAWRRAGTVNEKLFF. CDR3 bases: TGTGCCTGGAGGCGAGCAGGGACAGTTAATGAAAAACTGTTTTTT.

This rearrangement joins TRBV19 to TRBJ2-5; possibly TRBD1 for D (6 bases). V was clipped by 3 bases and J by 5 bases, with 13 bases between them. Per germline, CDR1 LNHDA and CDR2 SQIVND (reference sequence). This CDR3 is built from 14 residues. The DNA for the CDR3 is TGTGCCAGTAGTATGTGGGGGCGCGGGGAGACCCAGTACTTC. Protein sequence: CASSMWGRGETQYF.

A few counts support this clone. V usage is TRBV18 and J usage is TRBJ1-1; a possible D gene is TRBD1 (5 bases). This CDR3 region has 14 residues. Deletions cut 2 bases from V and 7 bases from J, with 14 bases between. The germline gives CDR1 KGHSH, CDR2 LQKENI. As DNA, the CDR3 is TGTGCCAGCTCACCAGGTAGTCAGGGAGGTGAAGCTTTCTTT. Its protein product is CASSPGSQGGEAFF.

This rearrangement joins TRBV5-1 to TRBJ2-1, with 9 bases fitting TRBD2. The CDR3 has 13 residues. CDR1 is SGHRS and CDR2 is YFSETQ in the germline V gene. With 0 bases clipped from V and 12 bases from J, the junction kept 4 bases outside the gene matches. This CDR3 reads CASSLVVAGVQFF. In DNA, the CDR3 is TGCGCCAGCAGCTTGGTGGTAGCGGGAGTGCAGTTCTTC. Full variable domain (missing parts from reference TRBV5-1 and TRBJ2-1): KAGVTQTPRYLIKTRGQQVTLSCSPISGHRSVSWYQQTPGQGLQFLFEYFSETQRNKGNFPGRFSGRQFSNSRSEMNVSTLELGDSALYLCASSLVVAGVQFFGPGTRLTVL.

The chain combines TRBV7-8 with TRBJ2-5, with D maybe TRBD2 (5 bases). V lost 3 bases and J 3 bases, leaving 23 bases between the germline ends. Germline CDR1 SGHVS, CDR2 FQNEAQ. There are 18 residues in the CDR3. The CDR3 nucleotides read TGTGCCAGCAGCTTGGGGAACGGGGTCCCTAGCCAGGAAGAGACCCAGTACTTC. Residues: CASSLGNGVPSQEETQYF.